Detailed here is one T cell receptor (beta chain). The CDR3 extends over 15 amino acids. V was clipped by 0 bases and J by 7 bases, with 13 bases between them. Looked up from germline, CDR1 is SGHVS and CDR2 is FNYEAQ. The sample originates from a study of T-cell reconstitution after alpha-beta-depleted transplantation in children. Library preparation (for TCRbeta) was performed with unique molecular identifiers. Via MiXCR, TCRdb re-called the PCR reads, giving one row per CDR3 protein. The data show roughly 670,000 distinct CDR3 sequences, with roughly 13% seen just once and 0.75% to 0.85% held by the top ten.

This clonotype was obtained from a girl aged 2-10 years with congenital amegakaryocytic thrombocytopenia, due to receive a stem cell transplant. This specimen was PBMCs, taken before TCRalphabeta/CD19-depleted stem cell transplant. The chain has TRBV7-6 and TRBJ2-1; D may be TRBD1 (6 bases). This chain's CDR3 is CASSLAKSGENEQFF. CDR3 sequence (DNA): TGTGCCAGCAGCTTAGCGAAGTCAGGGGAGAATGAGCAGTTCTTC.